The 28 T cell receptor beta chains given below trace back to one sample, sequenced in a study of blood T cell repertoires in COVID-19. Clones were sequenced by immunoSEQ multiplex PCR, and TCRdb holds only the in-frame ones, with some missing. The table has 68,000 or so clones, 91% seen once. Specimen: peripheral blood. The origin of the receptors is a man aged 35 to 55 with COVID-19, enrolled during active disease.

This chain joins TRBV2 and TRBJ2-7; D might be TRBD2 (7 bases). The CDR3 sequence is 14 residues long. Germline-derived CDR1 and CDR2 are SNHLY and FYNNEI. Trimming removed 6 bases at V and 2 bases at J, with 14 bases between. The CDR3, as DNA: TGTGCCAGCAGCGACGCGGGGGCGGCCTACGAGCAGTACTTC. It translates to CASSDAGAAYEQYF.

The V gene is TRBV2, the J gene TRBJ1-2; D is possibly TRBD1 (5 bases). The germline V gene has CDR1 SNHLY and CDR2 FYNNEI. This CDR3 comprises 13 residues. Trimming left V 6 bases short and J 5 bases short, with 13 bases between. CDR3 sequence: CASRGGAEYGYTF. The DNA for the CDR3 is TGTGCCAGCAGAGGAGGGGCTGAGTATGGCTACACCTTC.

The gene calls are TRBV5-1 and TRBJ2-7; 8 bases are shared with TRBD1. CDR1 SGHRS and CDR2 YFSETQ come from the germline V gene. V lost 5 bases and J lost 7; bases outside the gene matches: 11. The CDR3 is made up of 14 amino acids. The CDR3 DNA follows: TGCGCCAGCAGTTACGGACAGGGTTTAGAGGAGCAGTACTTC. This codes for CASSYGQGLEEQYF.

This clone was counted once. This same CDR3 is encoded by further DNA sequences in the sample. This sequence joins TRBV30 and TRBJ1-5; TRBD1 matches at 8 bases. The germline CDR1 and CDR2 sequences are GTSNPN and SVGIG (reference sequence). The trim removed 0 bases at V and 6 bases at J, leaving 1 base unmatched. The CDR3 runs to 13 residues. In nucleotides, the CDR3 is TGTGCCTGGAGTGTACAGGGGGGTCAGCCCCAGCATTTT. This translates into CAWSVQGGQPQHF. Supplemented by reference TRBV30 and TRBJ1-5, the full variable domain reads SQTIHQWPATLVQPVGSPLSLECTVEGTSNPNLYWYRQAAGRGLQLLFYSVGIGQISSEVPQNLSASRPQDRQFILSSKKLLLSDSGFYLCAWSVQGGQPQHFGDGTRLSIL.

V and J are TRBV9 and TRBJ2-7; 7 positions agree with TRBD1. This CDR3 is 14 amino acids long. V gave up 3 bases and J gave up 0 bases; unmatched junction bases: 3. Germline V gene data show CDR1 as SGDLS and CDR2 as YYNGEE. Written as DNA, the CDR3 is TGTGCCAGCAGCGAGACAGGGCACTCCTACGAGCAGTACTTC. Amino acids: CASSETGHSYEQYF.

This chain links TRBV7-3 with TRBJ2-1, with 10 nucleotides matching TRBD1. CDR3 length: 17 amino acids. The germline CDR1 and CDR2 sequences are SGHTA and FQGTGA. The ends lost 1 base at V and 5 bases at J; junction bases unmatched: 8. The CDR3 here is CASSLISGTGADNEQFF. The CDR3 DNA is TGTGCCAGCAGCTTAATATCTGGGACAGGGGCGGACAATGAGCAGTTCTTC.

This CDR3 reads CAITAPGRGGETQYF. DNA for the CDR3: TGTGCCATCACTGCCCCTGGGAGGGGTGGAGAGACCCAGTACTTC. The gene calls are TRBV6-5 and TRBJ2-5; TRBD2 matches 7 bases. The ends lost 10 bases at V and 4 bases at J; junction bases unmatched: 15. The germline V gene encodes CDR1 MNHEY and CDR2 SVGAGI. The CDR3 loop spans 15 amino acids.

The rearrangement joins TRBV13 to TRBJ1-6, with 9 bases matching TRBD1. Germline V CDR1 and CDR2: PRHDT, FYEKMQ (reference sequence). The CDR3 contains 14 residues. V trimming: 5 bases; J trimming: 12 bases; junction bases outside the gene matches: 8. This chain's CDR3 is CASSRGQGPGPLHF. The CDR3 nucleotides read TGTGCCAGCAGCCGGGGACAGGGACCTGGACCCCTCCACTTT. Filled out from reference TRBV13 and TRBJ1-6, the complete variable domain reads AAGVIQSPRHLIKEKRETATLKCYPIPRHDTVYWYQQGPGQDPQFLISFYEKMQSDKGSIPDRFSAQQFSDYHSELNMSSLELGDSALYFCASSRGQGPGPLHFGNGTRLTVT.

This sequence joins TRBV5-1 and TRBJ1-1; 8 bases align to TRBD1. The CDR3 sequence is 17 residues long. Per germline, CDR1 SGHRS and CDR2 YFSETQ. Trimming removed 3 bases from V and 2 bases from J; junction bases left unmatched: 12. This CDR3 reads CASSSLGTGALNTEAFF. The CDR3 DNA is TGCGCCAGCAGCTCACTCGGGACAGGAGCCTTAAACACTGAAGCTTTCTTT.

This chain joins TRBV9 and TRBJ1-4; 8 nucleotides agree with TRBD1. J lost 0 bases, V lost 3 bases, and 4 bases had no gene match. This CDR3 is 16 amino acids long. Germline loops: CDR1 SGDLS, CDR2 YYNGEE. CDR3: CASSGEQGATNEKLFF. The CDR3, as DNA: TGTGCCAGCAGCGGGGAACAGGGGGCAACTAATGAAAAACTGTTTTTT.

This clone was counted once. V usage is TRBV7-2 and J usage is TRBJ2-3; 9 positions match TRBD1. Germline V lookup: CDR1 SGHTA, CDR2 FQGNSA. There are 15 residues in the CDR3. V was pared by 4 bases and J by 6 bases, with 8 bases of the junction left unmatched. The DNA of the CDR3 is TGTGCCAGCAGCTCACAGGGGGCGTTCGGGGATACGCAGTATTTT. Protein sequence: CASSSQGAFGDTQYF.

V is TRBV7-6 and J is TRBJ2-1; D uncertain. Germline CDR1 SGHVS, CDR2 FNYEAQ. V was shortened by 2 bases and J by 7 bases, with 12 bases between the two germline ends. This CDR3 is 14 amino acids long. CDR3 coding DNA: TGTGCCAGCAGCTTACGAGCGACCGTTAATGAGCAGTTCTTC. Amino acids: CASSLRATVNEQFF. The complete variable domain, with remaining parts taken from reference TRBV7-6 and TRBJ2-1, reads GAGVSQSPRYKVTKRGQDVALRCDPISGHVSLYWYRQALGQGPEFLTYFNYEAQQDKSGLPNDRFSAERPEGSISTLTIQRTEQRDSAMYRCASSLRATVNEQFFGPGTRLTVL.

The V call is TRBV9, the J call TRBJ2-3; 12 bases are shared with TRBD2. Trimming cost V 4 bases and J 6 bases; bases outside gene matches: 9. The CDR3 is 16 residues long. Germline CDR1 reads SGDLS; CDR2 reads YYNGEE. The CDR3 DNA is TGTGCCAGCAGCAACTCCCTAGCGGGGGGGCGGGATACGCAGTATTTT. Translation gives CASSNSLAGGRDTQYF. Full variable domain (rest looked up from reference TRBV9 and TRBJ2-3): DSGVTQTPKHLITATGQRVTLRCSPRSGDLSVYWYQQSLDQGLQFLIQYYNGEERAKGNILERFSAQQFPDLHSELNLSSLELGDSALYFCASSNSLAGGRDTQYFGPGTRLTVL.

The rearrangement links TRBV5-1 to TRBJ2-7; 10 positions match TRBD1. CDR3 length: 12 amino acids. Germline CDR1 is SGHRS and CDR2 is YFSETQ. The ends lost 0 bases at V and 12 bases at J; junction bases unmatched: 3. CDR3 in DNA: TGCGCCAGCAGCTTGGGACAGGGGGCACGGTACTTC. The encoded protein is CASSLGQGARYF.

The chain employs TRBV9 and TRBJ2-6; TRBD1 is a possible D gene (6 bases). CDR1 is SGDLS, CDR2 YYNGEE, per germline. Trimming removed 5 bases from V and 2 bases from J, with 11 bases in between. The CDR3 runs to 15 residues. CDR3 loop: CASSPKGAGANVLTF. The CDR3 nucleotides read TGTGCCAGCAGTCCTAAGGGGGCTGGGGCCAACGTCCTGACTTTC.

V and J are TRBV6-6 and TRBJ1-2; a possible D gene is TRBD1 (6 bases). Germline loops: CDR1 MNHNY, CDR2 SVGAGI (reference sequence). Trimming removed 4 bases from V and 4 bases from J, with 13 bases in between. This CDR3 region has 14 residues. The CDR3 loop reads CASSLGPGAYGYTF. CDR3 coding DNA: TGTGCCAGCAGTTTAGGGCCAGGGGCCTATGGCTACACCTTC.

The chain combines TRBV6-2 or TRBV6-3 with TRBJ2-7, with a tentative D call TRBD1 (6 bases). This CDR3 contains 17 residues. Per germline, CDR1 MNHEY and CDR2 SVGEGT. The V gene lost 2 bases and the J gene lost 0 bases, with 17 bases spanning the gap. The CDR3 spells CASSYLWDTRSSYEQYF. The DNA of the CDR3 is TGTGCCAGCAGTTACCTTTGGGACACCAGAAGCTCCTACGAGCAGTACTTC.

The J gene is TRBJ2-7, the V gene TRBV4-1, with D possibly matching TRBD1 (5 bases). Germline-derived CDR1 and CDR2 are MGHRA and YSYEKL. Between the trimmed V and J ends, which lost 1 base and 4 bases, there was a span of 17 bases. This CDR3 is built from 16 residues. The CDR3 sequence: CASSQVDVAGKYEQYF. CDR3 in DNA: TGCGCCAGCAGCCAAGTGGATGTGGCAGGGAAATACGAGCAGTACTTC.

This clone was seen a single time. This chain uses TRBV7-2 with TRBJ2-5, with TRBD2 as a possible D gene (6 bases). Trimming removed 4 bases from V and 10 bases from J, with 10 bases in between. CDR1 SGHTA and CDR2 FQGNSA come from the germline V gene. The CDR3 length is 11 residues. CDR3 in amino acids: CASSSMGGQYF. The CDR3, as DNA: TGTGCCAGCAGCTCCATGGGGGGCCAGTACTTC.

The CDR3 DNA sequence: TGTGCCTGGAGTGAGGACAGCGGCTCTGAAGCTTTCTTT. This sequence encodes CAWSEDSGSEAFF. V and J are TRBV30 and TRBJ1-1; D might be TRBD1 (6 bases). V lost 1 base and J 6 bases, leaving 12 bases between the germline ends. Germline CDR1 and CDR2: GTSNPN and SVGIG (reference sequence). This CDR3 has 13 amino acids. Using reference TRBV30 and TRBJ1-1 for the parts outside the CDR3, the full variable domain is SQTIHQWPATLVQPVGSPLSLECTVEGTSNPNLYWYRQAAGRGLQLLFYSVGIGQISSEVPQNLSASRPQDRQFILSSKKLLLSDSGFYLCAWSEDSGSEAFFGQGTRLTVV.

J is TRBJ1-4 and V is TRBV3-1 (or the pseudogene TRBV3-2); TRBD1 is a possible D gene (6 bases). The CDR3 loop spans 14 amino acids. Germline CDR1 LGHDT, CDR2 YNNKEL (reference sequence). The ends were cut back, 5 bases at V and 1 base at J, with 8 bases in the middle. CDR3 amino acids: CASSTQGTNEKLFF. DNA of the CDR3: TGTGCCAGCAGCACACAGGGAACTAATGAAAAACTGTTTTTT.

As DNA, the CDR3 is TGTGCCAGCAGCTTAGATCTCCCAGATACGCAGTATTTT. It specifies CASSLDLPDTQYF. The gene calls are TRBV11-2 and TRBJ2-3; D not resolved. Germline values: CDR1 SGHAT, CDR2 FQNNGV. The CDR3 length is 13 residues. Trimming took 0 bases from V and 4 from J, leaving 5 bases between them. Full variable domain (outside the CDR3, taken from reference TRBV11-2 and TRBJ2-3): EAGVAQSPRYKIIEKRQSVAFWCNPISGHATLYWYQQILGQGPKLLIQFQNNGVVDDSQLPKDRFSAERLKGVDSTLKIQPAKLEDSAVYLCASSLDLPDTQYFGPGTRLTVL.

This sequence joins TRBV19 and TRBJ1-1, with D perhaps matching TRBD1 (6 bases). Germline-derived CDR1 and CDR2 are LNHDA and SQIVND (reference sequence). V was cut by 5 bases and J by 6 bases, with 13 bases left in between. The CDR3 is 13 amino acids. The CDR3: CASSGQGFSEAFF. The CDR3 DNA sequence: TGTGCCAGTAGTGGCCAGGGGTTCTCTGAAGCTTTCTTT.

The chain combines TRBV9 with TRBJ2-1; weak D call: TRBD2 (7 bases). The CDR3 length is 15 residues. Trimming cost V 3 bases and J 3 bases, with 13 bases left between them. Per germline, CDR1 SGDLS and CDR2 YYNGEE. The CDR3 nucleotides are TGTGCCAGCAGCGAAGGGGGGGGTAACTACAATGAGCAGTTCTTC. This codes for CASSEGGGNYNEQFF.

The rearrangement uses TRBV5-4 and TRBJ1-1; possibly TRBD1 for D (5 bases). Trimming took off 6 bases at V and 3 bases at J, with 15 bases between the two ends. CDR1 is SGHNT, CDR2 YYREEE, per germline (reference sequence). The CDR3 is 14 residues long. CDR3 nucleotides: TGTGCCAGCAATATCGACAGCGAAGACACTGAAGCTTTCTTT. Its protein is CASNIDSEDTEAFF.

This chain connects TRBV30 to TRBJ1-1, with a tentative D call TRBD1 (6 bases). The V gene lost 4 bases and the J gene lost 10 bases, with 22 bases spanning the gap. There are 14 residues in the CDR3. CDR1 and CDR2 from the germline V gene are GTSNPN and SVGIG (reference sequence). Here the CDR3 DNA reads TGTGCCTGGAACAGGGAAGTCCCGGAGTATGGAGCTTTCTTT. It encodes CAWNREVPEYGAFF.

The chain uses TRBV6-5 and TRBJ1-2; TRBD1 matches 7 bases. Germline V gene data show CDR1 as MNHEY and CDR2 as SVGAGI. The CDR3 runs 14 residues. V lost 5 bases and J lost 5; bases outside the gene matches: 8. The CDR3 protein is CASSRTQGWYGYTF. The CDR3 DNA reads as TGTGCCAGCAGTCGAACACAGGGGTGGTATGGCTACACCTTC.

The V gene is TRBV2, the J gene TRBJ2-1; perhaps TRBD1 as D (6 bases). The CDR3 loop spans 13 amino acids. Between the trimmed V and J ends, which lost 7 bases and 6 bases, there was a span of 13 bases. The germline CDR1 and CDR2 sequences are SNHLY and FYNNEI. The CDR3 nucleotides are TGTGCCAGCACGATACAGGGCTCCAATGAGCAGTTCTTC. It yields the protein CASTIQGSNEQFF.